Listed below are T cell receptor beta chains from one sample, sequenced in a study of sequential checkpoint blockade in melanoma. The protocol was immunoSEQ multiplex PCR, while the TCRdb copy is restricted to in-frame clones and leaves out a portion. The sample has over 25,000 clones; approximately 82% are singletons. Here the sequenced sample was CD8+ T cells sorted from blood (inferred from file names), taken from a patient given nivolumab and ipilimumab in sequence. Source of these receptors: a human donor with melanoma. Both conserved end residues are part of each CDR3. The order of the fields is J gene, V gene, D gene, clone size, CDR3 DNA, CDR3 protein. The D gene is left open where the match is weak. Rows may omit the clone size; those that give it use once, few, many or a size class.

TRBJ1-2 TRBV11-2 TRBD1 . TGTGCCAGCAGCTTAGATCGGAGACAGGGCCCCTATGGCTACACCTTC CASSLDRRQGPYGYTF
TRBJ1-5 TRBV4-3 TRBD1 . TGCGCCAGCAGCCTCGACAGGGGAAATCAGCCCCAGCATTTT CASSLDRGNQPQHF
TRBJ2-5 TRBV5-1 TRBD2 . TGCGCCAGCAGCTTCGGCGGGAGGGCCCGGTTTGGGGAGACCCAGTACTTC CASSFGGRARFGETQYF
TRBJ1-1 TRBV2 . once TGTGCCAGCAGTACAATTAACACTGAAGCTTTCTTT CASSTINTEAFF
TRBJ2-3 TRBV5-1 . once TGCGCCAGCAGCTTGAGGGTAGCGGGCCAAAAATTGGGGACACAGTATTTT CASSLRVAGQKLGTQYF
TRBJ1-5 TRBV2 TRBD1 once TGTGCCAGCAGGGGGGGACAGGGTAGCAATCAGCCCCAGCATTTT CASRGGQGSNQPQHF
TRBJ2-7 TRBV6-5 . . TGTGCCAGCAGTTACTCGGCACAGTCGATCGAGCAGTACTTC CASSYSAQSIEQYF
TRBJ2-7 TRBV6-6 . . TGTGCCAGCGGACTCGCCTACGAGCAGTACTTC CASGLAYEQYF
TRBJ1-1 TRBV7-3 . few TGTGCCAGCAGCCCCTTTGTGGTTGGGCAGGGCTTGAACACTGAAGCTTTCTTT CASSPFVVGQGLNTEAFF
TRBJ1-2 TRBV27 . . TGTGCCAGCAGTCCCGGGGGGGAGGATGGCTACACCTTC CASSPGGEDGYTF
TRBJ1-2 TRBV2 . . TGTGCCAGCAGGATCCCCAGGGGCACCGGCAGTGGCTACACCTTC CASRIPRGTGSGYTF
TRBJ1-5 TRBV10-3 TRBD1 . TGTGCCACCAGAGCCCTGGACAGGGACACTGATAGCAATCAGCCCCAGCATTTT CATRALDRDTDSNQPQHF
TRBJ2-1 TRBV11-2 . few TGTGCCAGCAATATTAACCCCCTGGGCCCTAACGAGCAGTTCTTC CASNINPLGPNEQFF
TRBJ2-7 TRBV27 . . TGTGCCAGCAGTTGGGGGGGCAGCTCCTACGAGCAGTACTTC CASSWGGSSYEQYF
TRBJ1-4 TRBV6-6 TRBD1 . TGTGCCAGCAGCTCCGACAGGGCGGACGAAAAACTGTTTTTT CASSSDRADEKLFF
TRBJ2-1 TRBV5-6 TRBD2 once TGTGCCAGCAGCCCAGGACTAGCGGATGGGGCTGGCAATGAGCAGTTCTTC CASSPGLADGAGNEQFF
TRBJ1-1 TRBV7-3 TRBD1 . TGTGCCAGCAGCTTAACTATCGGGGTTCAGGGGGCTGAAGCTTTCTTT CASSLTIGVQGAEAFF
TRBJ1-2 TRBV28 TRBD1 . TGTGCCAGCAGTTTAGGGCAGGGGGGACACTATGGCTACACCTTC CASSLGQGGHYGYTF